This T cell receptor beta chain was observed in a study of blood T cell repertoires in COVID-19. Background on the study: Sources were T cells, B-cell-depleted T cells, or PBMCs; the material itself was cDNA or gDNA.

Sequencing was performed with immunoSEQ multiplex PCR; in TCRdb, only in-frame clones are kept and a portion is missing. The table includes about 250,000 clones, nearly 90% detected once. Between the trimmed V and J ends, which lost 3 bases and 6 bases, there was a span of 13 bases. This CDR3 region has 14 residues. CDR1 and CDR2 from the germline V gene are SEHNR and FQNEAQ (reference sequence). The gene calls are TRBV7-9 and TRBJ2-3; D is ambiguous. The sample was peripheral blood. This receptor was obtained from a woman aged 60 to 75 with COVID-19, enrolled during active disease. The DNA for the CDR3 is TGTGCCAGCAGCTTTCTAGTGCGATCCGATACGCAGTATTTT. Its translation is CASSFLVRSDTQYF.